The 10 T cell receptor beta chains listed next were all sequenced from one sample in a study of T cells in Graves' hyperthyroidism and ophthalmopathy. Amplification of TCR beta CDR3 regions used RNA as the template. The study used the HTBI primer set for a first-round RT-PCR of the TCR CDR3. TCRdb itself ran the multiplex PCR reads through MiXCR, one entry per CDR3 protein. This table holds roughly 740,000 distinct CDR3 sequences, 16% found once. The sequenced sample was blood. The origin of the receptors is a man between 18 and 35 years old with Graves' hyperthyroidism.

This clonotype was counted between two and nine times. The V call is TRBV30, the J call TRBJ2-1; 8 positions match TRBD2. This CDR3 is built from 18 residues. Germline V lookup: CDR1 GTSNPN, CDR2 SVGIG (reference sequence). The trim removed 7 bases at V and 4 bases at J, leaving 21 bases unmatched. Here the CDR3 DNA reads TGTGCCTCCTCGGGGGTAGCGGGATCCCTCGAGGGGTACAATGAGCAGTTCTTC. Protein product: CASSGVAGSLEGYNEQFF.

This clonotype was seen ten or more times. V usage is TRBV12-3 or TRBV12-4 and J usage is TRBJ1-1; D unresolved. V lost 8 bases and J lost 1, with 11 bases in between. This CDR3 comprises 13 residues. Here the CDR3 reads CASSDHKNTEAFF. The DNA for the CDR3 is TGTGCCAGCTCGGATCATAAGAACACTGAAGCTTTCTTT.

This sequence joins TRBV29-1 and TRBJ1-5; unclear D gene. The germline V and J ends were trimmed by 7 bases and 9 bases, with 16 bases remaining between them. Germline V gene lookup returns CDR1 SQVTM and CDR2 ANQGSEA. The length of the CDR3 is 12 residues. The CDR3 coding sequence is TGCAGCGCCGAAAGCCCGGATCTGCCCCAGCATTTT. Its protein is CSAESPDLPQHF.

The DNA for the CDR3 is TGTGCCAGCAGCCAAGAGGGGGCGAACACTGAAGCTTTCTTT. This sequence encodes CASSQEGANTEAFF. The chain recombines TRBV14 with TRBJ1-1; weak D call: TRBD1 (6 bases). CDR3 length equals 14 residues. V shed 0 bases and J shed 1 base, with 6 bases lying between them. The germline V gene encodes CDR1 SGHDN and CDR2 FVKESK.

This clonotype has a count of ten or more. The J gene is TRBJ2-3, the V gene TRBV18; D is unclear. V lost 2 bases to trimming and J lost 1 base, with 10 bases between them. From germline, CDR1 is KGHSH and CDR2 LQKENI. The CDR3 consists of 15 residues. The CDR3 loop reads CASSPTLDRTDTQYF. CDR3 nucleotides: TGTGCCAGCTCACCAACCCTGGACCGCACAGATACGCAGTATTTT.

This clonotype was seen a handful of times. The chain uses TRBV28 and TRBJ2-7; D unresolved. V shed 6 bases and J shed 5 bases, with 11 bases lying between them. Germline V gives CDR1 MDHEN, CDR2 SYDVKM. The CDR3 runs 12 residues. CDR3 loop: CASSVVYDEQYF. The CDR3 DNA is TGTGCCAGCAGCGTAGTGTATGACGAGCAGTACTTC.

The rearrangement uses TRBV2 and TRBJ1-6, with D unresolved. Germline values: CDR1 SNHLY, CDR2 FYNNEI. The CDR3 spans 12 residues. V dropped 6 bases and J dropped 7 bases, with 7 bases sitting between them. CDR3 nucleotides: TGTGCCAGCAGGGTACAAAATTCACCCCTCCACTTT. This encodes CASRVQNSPLHF.

This clonotype has just a few counts. The CDR3 loop reads CASSDEEGNEQYF. The CDR3, as DNA: TGTGCCAGCAGTGATGAGGAGGGGAACGAGCAGTACTTC. The chain recombines TRBV2 with TRBJ2-7, with TRBD2 as a possible D gene (6 bases). Germline V gives CDR1 SNHLY, CDR2 FYNNEI. The CDR3 spans 13 residues. The V and J ends lost 3 bases and 5 bases respectively, with 11 bases between them.

This clonotype was counted ten times or more. The chain carries TRBV2 and TRBJ2-7; TRBD1 agrees at 7 bases. J was trimmed by 1 base and V by 6 bases; bases with no gene match: 6. CDR1 and CDR2 from the germline V gene are SNHLY and FYNNEI. This CDR3 contains 14 residues. For the CDR3, the DNA is TGTGCCAGCAGAAGAGACAGGGAGTCCTACGAGCAGTACTTC. Translation gives CASRRDRESYEQYF.

The chain couples TRBV27 to TRBJ1-2; the D gene is possibly TRBD1 (6 bases). CDR3 length equals 15 residues. CDR1 and CDR2 (germline): MNHEY, SMNVEV (reference sequence). V was shortened by 0 bases and J by 3 bases, with 11 bases between the two germline ends. CDR3 amino acids: CASSLSGGRDYGYTF. CDR3 sequence (DNA): TGTGCCAGCAGTTTATCGGGGGGGCGCGACTATGGCTACACCTTC.